At least ten counts were recorded for the clone carrying this T cell receptor (beta chain). Its antigen is unknown. The data were obtained in a study of T-cell memory formation after mild COVID-19. Via MiXCR, TCRdb re-called the 5' RACE reads, giving one row per CDR3 protein. The table lists 140,000 or so distinct CDR3 sequences, around 5.8% of them singletons. Study findings and constraints: Some clones that responded were present in memory (sampled pre-infection), which suggests cross-reactive memory joined. Those CD4+ clones that contracted were mainly in CM and EM (CD8+ ones in EMRA).

The specimen sequenced was PBMCs or a T cell subset sorted from them (not recorded which). The sequence was obtained from an adult woman who had mild COVID-19 (a few samples of this study predate the infection). Cell type and time point are not known.

CDR3 sequence (DNA): TGCAGCGTCGGGAGAGAGACTGAAGCTTTCTTT. Its translation: CSVGRETEAFF. This chain joins TRBV29-1 and TRBJ1-1; unclear D gene. V shed 6 bases and J shed 5 bases, with 10 bases lying between them. The CDR3 spans 11 residues. In germline, CDR1 is SQVTM, CDR2 ANQGSEA. The variable domain in full, completed from reference TRBV29-1 and TRBJ1-1, reads SAVISQKPSRDICQRGTSLTIQCQVDSQVTMMFWYRQQPGQSLTLIATANQGSEATYESGFVIDKFPISRPNLTFSTLTVSNMSPEDSSIYLCSVGRETEAFFGQGTRLTVV.